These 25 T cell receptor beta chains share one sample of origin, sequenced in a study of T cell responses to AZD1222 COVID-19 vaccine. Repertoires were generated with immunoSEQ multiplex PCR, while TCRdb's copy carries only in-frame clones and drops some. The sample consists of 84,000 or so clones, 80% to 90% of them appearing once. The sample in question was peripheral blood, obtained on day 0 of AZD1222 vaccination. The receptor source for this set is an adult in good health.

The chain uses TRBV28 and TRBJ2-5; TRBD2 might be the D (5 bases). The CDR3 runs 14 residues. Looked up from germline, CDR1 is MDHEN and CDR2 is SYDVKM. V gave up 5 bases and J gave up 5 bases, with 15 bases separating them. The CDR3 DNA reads TGTGCCAGCAGTAGCCCGATGGAGCGGGAGACCCAGTACTTC. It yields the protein CASSSPMERETQYF.

CDR3 in amino acids: CASAVKTGTYEQYF. Here the CDR3 DNA reads TGTGCCAGCGCGGTTAAGACGGGGACCTACGAGCAGTACTTC. The chain employs TRBV6-5 and TRBJ2-7, with D possibly TRBD2 on 5 matching bases. The CDR3 runs 14 residues. Germline V CDR1 and CDR2: MNHEY, SVGAGI. V was pared by 8 bases and J by 2 bases, with 16 bases between.

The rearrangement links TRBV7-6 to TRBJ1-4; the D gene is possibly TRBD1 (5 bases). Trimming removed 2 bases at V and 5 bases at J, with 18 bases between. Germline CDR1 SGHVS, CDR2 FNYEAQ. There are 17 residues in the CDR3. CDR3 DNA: TGTGCCAGCAGCTTATGGTCGGGTTTTTCAGGGAATGAAAAACTGTTTTTT. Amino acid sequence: CASSLWSGFSGNEKLFF.

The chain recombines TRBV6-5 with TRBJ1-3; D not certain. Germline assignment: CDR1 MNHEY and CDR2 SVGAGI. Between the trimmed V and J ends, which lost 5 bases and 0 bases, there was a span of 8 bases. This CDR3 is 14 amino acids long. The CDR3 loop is CASSPGISGNTIYF. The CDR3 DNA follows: TGTGCCAGCAGTCCAGGCATCTCTGGAAACACCATATATTTT.

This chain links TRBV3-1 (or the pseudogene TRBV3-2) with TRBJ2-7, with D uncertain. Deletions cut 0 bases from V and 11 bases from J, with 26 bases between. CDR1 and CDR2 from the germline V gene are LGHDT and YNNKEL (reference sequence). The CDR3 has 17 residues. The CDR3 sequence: CASSQDSSRTFPHEEYF. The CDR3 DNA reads TGTGCCAGCAGCCAAGATAGTTCCAGGACGTTCCCTCATGAGGAGTACTTC.

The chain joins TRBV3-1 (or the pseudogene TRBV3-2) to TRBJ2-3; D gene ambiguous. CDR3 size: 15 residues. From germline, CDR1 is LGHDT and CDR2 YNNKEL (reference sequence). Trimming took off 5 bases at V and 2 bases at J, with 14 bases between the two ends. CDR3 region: CASSAPLSLTDTQYF. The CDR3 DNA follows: TGTGCCAGCAGCGCCCCCCTATCCCTCACAGATACGCAGTATTTT.

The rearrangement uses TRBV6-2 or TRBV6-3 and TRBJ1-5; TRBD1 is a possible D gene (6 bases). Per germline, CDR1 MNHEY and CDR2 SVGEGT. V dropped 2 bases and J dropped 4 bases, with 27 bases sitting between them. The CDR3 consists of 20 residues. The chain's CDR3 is CASSYPQGLLRIAANQPQHF. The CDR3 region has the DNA TGTGCCAGCAGTTACCCGCAGGGGCTGCTCCGGATAGCGGCAAATCAGCCCCAGCATTTT.

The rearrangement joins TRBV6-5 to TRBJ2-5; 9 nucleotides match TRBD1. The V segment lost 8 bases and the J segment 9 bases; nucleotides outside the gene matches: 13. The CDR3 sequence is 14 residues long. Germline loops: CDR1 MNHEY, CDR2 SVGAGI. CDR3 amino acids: CASSGQGLLGAQYF. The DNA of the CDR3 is TGTGCCAGCTCGGGACAGGGATTGCTTGGGGCCCAGTACTTC.

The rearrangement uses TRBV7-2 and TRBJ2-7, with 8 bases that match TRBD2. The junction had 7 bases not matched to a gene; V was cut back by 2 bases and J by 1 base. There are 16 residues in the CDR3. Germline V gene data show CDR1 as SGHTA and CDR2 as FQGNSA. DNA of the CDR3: TGTGCCAGCAGCTTATCCCTAGCGGGCCTATCCTACGAGCAGTACTTC. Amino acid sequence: CASSLSLAGLSYEQYF.

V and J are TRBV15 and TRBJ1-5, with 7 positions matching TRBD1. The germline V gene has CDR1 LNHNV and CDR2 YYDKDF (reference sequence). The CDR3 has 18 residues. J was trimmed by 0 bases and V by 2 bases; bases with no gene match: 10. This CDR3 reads CATSRSRTGENSNQPQHF. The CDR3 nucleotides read TGTGCCACCAGCAGATCGCGGACAGGAGAGAATAGCAATCAGCCCCAGCATTTT.

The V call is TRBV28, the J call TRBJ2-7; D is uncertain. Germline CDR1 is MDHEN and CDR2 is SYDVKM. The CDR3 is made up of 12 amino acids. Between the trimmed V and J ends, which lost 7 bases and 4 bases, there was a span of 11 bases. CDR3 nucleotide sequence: TGTGCCAGCAACACCTTACGATACGAGCAGTACTTC. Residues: CASNTLRYEQYF. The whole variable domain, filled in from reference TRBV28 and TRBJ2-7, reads DVKVTQSSRYLVKRTGEKVFLECVQDMDHENMFWYRQDPGLGLRLIYFSYDVKMKEKGDIPEGYSVSREKKERFSLILESASTNQTSMYLCASNTLRYEQYFGPGTRLTVT.

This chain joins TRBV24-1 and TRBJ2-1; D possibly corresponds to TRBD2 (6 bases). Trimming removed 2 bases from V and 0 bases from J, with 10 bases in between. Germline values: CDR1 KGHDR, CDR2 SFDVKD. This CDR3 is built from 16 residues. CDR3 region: CATSDSTSRSYNEQFF. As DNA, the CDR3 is TGTGCCACCAGTGATTCCACTAGCCGCTCCTACAATGAGCAGTTCTTC.

The CDR3 spells CASSEGTGGNIQYF. CDR3 coding DNA: TGTGCCAGCAGTGAGGGGACAGGGGGAAACATTCAGTACTTC. This chain connects TRBV5-6 to TRBJ2-4; 11 nucleotides line up with TRBD1. J gave up 6 bases and V 5 bases, and 4 bases lay outside the gene matches. This CDR3 has 14 residues. Germline assignment: CDR1 SGHDT and CDR2 YYEEEE.

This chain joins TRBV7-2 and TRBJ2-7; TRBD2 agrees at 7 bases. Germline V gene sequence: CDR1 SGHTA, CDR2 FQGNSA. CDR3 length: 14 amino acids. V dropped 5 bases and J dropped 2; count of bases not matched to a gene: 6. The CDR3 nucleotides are TGTGCCAGCAGCCGCGGGAGCGGTCCCTACGAGCAGTACTTC. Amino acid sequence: CASSRGSGPYEQYF.

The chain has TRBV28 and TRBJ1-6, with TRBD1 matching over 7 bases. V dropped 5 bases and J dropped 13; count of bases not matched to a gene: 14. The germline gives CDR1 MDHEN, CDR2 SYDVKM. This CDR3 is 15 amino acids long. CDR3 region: CASSPRRQGSWPLHF. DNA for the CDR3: TGTGCCAGCAGTCCTAGGCGACAGGGTAGTTGGCCCCTCCACTTT.

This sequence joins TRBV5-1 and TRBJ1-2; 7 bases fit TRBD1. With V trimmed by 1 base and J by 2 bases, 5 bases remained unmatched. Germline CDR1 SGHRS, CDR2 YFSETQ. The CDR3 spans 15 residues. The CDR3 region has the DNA TGCGCCAGCAGCTTGTCGACAGGGTTGAACTATGGCTACACCTTC. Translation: CASSLSTGLNYGYTF.

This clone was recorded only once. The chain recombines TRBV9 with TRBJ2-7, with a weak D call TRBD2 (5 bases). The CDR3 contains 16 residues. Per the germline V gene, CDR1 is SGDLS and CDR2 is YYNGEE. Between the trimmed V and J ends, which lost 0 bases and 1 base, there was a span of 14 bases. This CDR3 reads CASSVGPSGTSYEQYF. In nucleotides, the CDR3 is TGTGCCAGCAGCGTAGGTCCCAGCGGAACATCCTACGAGCAGTACTTC.

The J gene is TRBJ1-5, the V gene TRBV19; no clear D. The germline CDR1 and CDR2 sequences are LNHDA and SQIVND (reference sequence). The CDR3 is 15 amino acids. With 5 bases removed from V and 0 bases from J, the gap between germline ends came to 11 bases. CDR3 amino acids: CASSPGGYSNQPQHF. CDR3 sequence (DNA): TGTGCCAGTAGTCCCGGCGGTTATAGCAATCAGCCCCAGCATTTT.

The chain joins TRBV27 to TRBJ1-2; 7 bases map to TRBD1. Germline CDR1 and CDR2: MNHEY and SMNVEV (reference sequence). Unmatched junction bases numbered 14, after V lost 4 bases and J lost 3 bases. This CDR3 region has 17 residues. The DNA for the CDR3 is TGTGCCAGCAGTTCGAGGACAGGAAGGAGGGCGCACTATGGCTACACCTTC. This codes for CASSSRTGRRAHYGYTF.

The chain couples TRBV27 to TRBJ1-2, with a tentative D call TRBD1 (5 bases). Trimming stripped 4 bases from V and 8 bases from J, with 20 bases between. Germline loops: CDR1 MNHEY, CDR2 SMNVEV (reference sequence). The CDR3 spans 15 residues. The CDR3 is CASSSPGTKKRGYTF. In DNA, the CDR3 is TGTGCCAGCAGTTCCCCCGGGACCAAAAAGCGGGGCTACACCTTC.

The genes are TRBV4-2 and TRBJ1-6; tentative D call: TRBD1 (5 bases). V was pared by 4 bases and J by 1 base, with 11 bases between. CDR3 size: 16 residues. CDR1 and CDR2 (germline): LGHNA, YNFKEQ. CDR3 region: CASSLSRGSYNSPLHF. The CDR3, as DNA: TGTGCCAGCAGCCTTTCTAGGGGATCCTATAATTCACCCCTCCACTTT.

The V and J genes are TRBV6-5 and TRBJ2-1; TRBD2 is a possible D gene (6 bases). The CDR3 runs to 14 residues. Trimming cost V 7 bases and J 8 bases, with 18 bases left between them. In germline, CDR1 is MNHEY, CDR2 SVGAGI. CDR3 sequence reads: CASKHSGPSDEQFF. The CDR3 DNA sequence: TGTGCCAGCAAACATAGCGGTCCCAGTGATGAGCAGTTCTTC.

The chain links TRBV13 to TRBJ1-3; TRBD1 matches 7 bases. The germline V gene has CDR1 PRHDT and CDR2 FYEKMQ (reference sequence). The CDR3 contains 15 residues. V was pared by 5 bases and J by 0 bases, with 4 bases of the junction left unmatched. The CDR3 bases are TGTGCCAGCAGCCGGGACAGAATCTCTGGAAACACCATATATTTT. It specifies CASSRDRISGNTIYF.

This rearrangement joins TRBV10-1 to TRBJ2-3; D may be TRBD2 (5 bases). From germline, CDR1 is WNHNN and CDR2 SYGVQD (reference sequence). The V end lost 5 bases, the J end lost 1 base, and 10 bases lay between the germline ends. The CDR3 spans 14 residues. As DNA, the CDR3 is TGCGCCAGCAGTCAGCGGCGAGGCACAGATACGCAGTATTTT. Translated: CASSQRRGTDTQYF.

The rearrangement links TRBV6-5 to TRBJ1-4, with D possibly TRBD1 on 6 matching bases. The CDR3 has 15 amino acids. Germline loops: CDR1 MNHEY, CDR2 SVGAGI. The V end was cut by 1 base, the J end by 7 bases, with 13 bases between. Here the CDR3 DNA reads TGTGCCAGCAGTTACTTAGCGGGGGCGCGTGAAAAACTGTTTTTT. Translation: CASSYLAGAREKLFF.